What follows describes a single T cell receptor (beta chain). Its antigen is not known. This entry is derived from a study of early T cells in non-severe SARS-CoV-2 infection. Study-wide background: The chains were unpaired, and the sequenced material was bulk RNA from unsorted whole blood.

Germline CDR1 and CDR2: SGHTA and FQGNSA. V gave up 5 bases and J gave up 4 bases, with 12 bases separating them. CDR3 length: 14 residues. Whole-study findings and limits: Database matching using VDJdb favored anti-spike CD8 responses, with private and CD4 specificities left missing.

The protocol attached unique molecular identifiers to individual cDNA molecules. TCRdb called the 5' RACE reads again in MiXCR, with one record for every CDR3 protein. In the table there are 75,000 to 100,000 distinct CDR3 sequences, around 16% of which are singletons. The chain is built from TRBV7-2 and TRBJ1-5, with D perhaps matching TRBD1 (6 bases). Material: whole blood. The sequence derives from an adult who was a healthcare worker with PCR-confirmed SARS-CoV-2 infection or an uninfected control (not recorded which). For the CDR3, the DNA is TGTGCCAGCAGCGATACAGGGCCGAATCAGCCCCAGCATTTT. It yields the protein CASSDTGPNQPQHF.